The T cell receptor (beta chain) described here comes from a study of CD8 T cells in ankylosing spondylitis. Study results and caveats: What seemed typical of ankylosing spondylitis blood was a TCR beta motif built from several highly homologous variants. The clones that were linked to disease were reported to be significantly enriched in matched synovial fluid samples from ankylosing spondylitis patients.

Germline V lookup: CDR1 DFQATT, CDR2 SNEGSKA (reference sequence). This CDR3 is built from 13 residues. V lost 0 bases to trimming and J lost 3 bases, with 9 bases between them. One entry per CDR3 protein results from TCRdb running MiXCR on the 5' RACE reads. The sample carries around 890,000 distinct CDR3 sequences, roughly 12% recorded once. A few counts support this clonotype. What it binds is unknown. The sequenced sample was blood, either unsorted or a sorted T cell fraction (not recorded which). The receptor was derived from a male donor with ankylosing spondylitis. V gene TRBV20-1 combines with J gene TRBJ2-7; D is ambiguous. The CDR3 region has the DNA TGCAGTGCTAGAGATTCGGCAGGCTACGAGCAGTACTTC. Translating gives CSARDSAGYEQYF.